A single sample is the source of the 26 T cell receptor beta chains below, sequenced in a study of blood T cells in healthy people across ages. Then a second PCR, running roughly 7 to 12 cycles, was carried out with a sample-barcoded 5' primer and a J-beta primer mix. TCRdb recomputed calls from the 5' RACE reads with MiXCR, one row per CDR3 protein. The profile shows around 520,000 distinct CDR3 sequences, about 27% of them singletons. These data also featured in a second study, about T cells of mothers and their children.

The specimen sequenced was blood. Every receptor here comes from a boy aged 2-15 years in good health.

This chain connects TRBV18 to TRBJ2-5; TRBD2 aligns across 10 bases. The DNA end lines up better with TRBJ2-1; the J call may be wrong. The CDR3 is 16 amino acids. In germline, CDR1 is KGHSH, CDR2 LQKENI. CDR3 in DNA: TGTGCCAGCTCACCACTCTCGACTAGCGGGTACAATGAGCAGTTCTTC. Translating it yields CASSPLSTSGYNEQFF.

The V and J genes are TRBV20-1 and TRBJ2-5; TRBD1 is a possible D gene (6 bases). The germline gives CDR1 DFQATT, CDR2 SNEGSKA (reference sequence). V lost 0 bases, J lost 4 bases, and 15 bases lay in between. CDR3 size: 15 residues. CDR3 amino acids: CSARDPARGGETQYF. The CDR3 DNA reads TGCAGTGCTAGAGATCCTGCTAGAGGGGGAGAGACCCAGTACTTC.

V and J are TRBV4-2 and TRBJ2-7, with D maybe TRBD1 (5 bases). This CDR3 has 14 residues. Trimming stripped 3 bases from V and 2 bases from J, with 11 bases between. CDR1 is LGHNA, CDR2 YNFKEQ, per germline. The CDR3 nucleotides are TGTGCCAGCAGCCAGGGGCTCACGACCTACGAGCAGTACTTC. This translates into CASSQGLTTYEQYF.

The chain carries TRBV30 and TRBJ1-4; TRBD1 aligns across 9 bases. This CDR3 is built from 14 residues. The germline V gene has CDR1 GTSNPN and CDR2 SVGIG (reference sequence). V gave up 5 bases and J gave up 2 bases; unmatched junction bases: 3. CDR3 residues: CAWEQGATNEKLFF. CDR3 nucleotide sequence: TGTGCCTGGGAACAGGGGGCGACTAATGAAAAACTGTTTTTT.

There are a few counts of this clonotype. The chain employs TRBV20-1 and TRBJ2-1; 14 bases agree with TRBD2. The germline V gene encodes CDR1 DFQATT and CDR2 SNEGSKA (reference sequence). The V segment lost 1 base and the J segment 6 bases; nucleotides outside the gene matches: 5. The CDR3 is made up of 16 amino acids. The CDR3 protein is CSARGRLAGGGNEQFF. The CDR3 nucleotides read TGCAGTGCTAGAGGAAGACTAGCGGGAGGGGGCAATGAGCAGTTCTTC.

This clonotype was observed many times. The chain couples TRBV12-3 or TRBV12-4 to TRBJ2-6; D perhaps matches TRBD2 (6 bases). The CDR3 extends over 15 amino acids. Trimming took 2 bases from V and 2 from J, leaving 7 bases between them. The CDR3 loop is CASSLTGAGANVLTF. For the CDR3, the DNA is TGTGCCAGCAGTTTAACGGGGGCTGGGGCCAACGTCCTGACTTTC.

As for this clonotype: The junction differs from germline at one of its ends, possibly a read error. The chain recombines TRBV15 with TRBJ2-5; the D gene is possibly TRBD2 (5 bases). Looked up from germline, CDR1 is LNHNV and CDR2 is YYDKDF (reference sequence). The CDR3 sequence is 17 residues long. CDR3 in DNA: TGTGCCACCGGCAGAGATTTAAGACAAGCGGTCCAAGAGACCCAGTACTTC. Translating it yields CATGRDLRQAVQETQYF.

CDR3 sequence: CASSSSLGKETQYF. As DNA, the CDR3 is TGTGCCAGCAGTTCAAGTCTGGGAAAAGAGACCCAGTACTTC. The rearrangement uses TRBV2 and TRBJ2-5; no reliable D call. From germline, CDR1 is SNHLY and CDR2 FYNNEI. This CDR3 has 14 residues. V lost 5 bases and J lost 3, with 13 bases in between.

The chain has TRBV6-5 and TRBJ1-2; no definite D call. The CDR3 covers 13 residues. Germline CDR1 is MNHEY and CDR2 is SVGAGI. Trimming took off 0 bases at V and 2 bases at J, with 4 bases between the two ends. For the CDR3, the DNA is TGTGCCAGCAGTTACTCAAGCAACTATGGCTACACCTTC. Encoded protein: CASSYSSNYGYTF.

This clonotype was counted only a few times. The CDR3 DNA sequence: TGTGCCAGCAGACTACTAGCGGACAATGAGCAGTTCTTC. Protein: CASRLLADNEQFF. This chain connects TRBV27 to TRBJ2-1; TRBD2 agrees at 8 bases. Germline CDR1 and CDR2: MNHEY and SMNVEV (reference sequence). The V segment lost 6 bases and the J segment 5 bases; nucleotides outside the gene matches: 3. The CDR3 contains 13 residues.

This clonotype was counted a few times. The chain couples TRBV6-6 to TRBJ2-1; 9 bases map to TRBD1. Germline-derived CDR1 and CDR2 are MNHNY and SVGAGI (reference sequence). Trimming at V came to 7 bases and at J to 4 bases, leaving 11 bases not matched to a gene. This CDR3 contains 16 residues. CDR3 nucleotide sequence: TGTGCCAGCAATAAGGACAGGGGCCTTAAATACAATGAGCAGTTCTTC. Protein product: CASNKDRGLKYNEQFF.

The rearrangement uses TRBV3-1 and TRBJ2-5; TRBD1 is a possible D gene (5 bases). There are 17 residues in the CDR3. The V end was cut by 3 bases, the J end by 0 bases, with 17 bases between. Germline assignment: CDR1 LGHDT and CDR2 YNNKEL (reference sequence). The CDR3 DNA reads TGTGCCAGCAGCCACTCGACAGTTGCCCCCAACCAAGAGACCCAGTACTTC. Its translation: CASSHSTVAPNQETQYF.

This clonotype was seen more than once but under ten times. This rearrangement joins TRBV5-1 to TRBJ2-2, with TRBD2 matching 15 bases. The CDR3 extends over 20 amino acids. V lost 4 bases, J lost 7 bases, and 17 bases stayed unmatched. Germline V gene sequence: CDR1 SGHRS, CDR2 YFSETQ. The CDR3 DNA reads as TGCGCCAGCAGCCCTGCGGTTACTGGACTAGCGGGGGGGCCGAACGGGGAGCTGTTTTTT. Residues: CASSPAVTGLAGGPNGELFF.

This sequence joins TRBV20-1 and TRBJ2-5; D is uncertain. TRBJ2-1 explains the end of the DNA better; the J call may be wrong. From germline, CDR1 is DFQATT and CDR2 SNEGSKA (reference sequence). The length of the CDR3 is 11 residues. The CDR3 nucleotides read TGCAGTGCTAGCGACGGGCATGAGCAGTTCTTC. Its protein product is CSASDGHEQFF.

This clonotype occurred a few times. This CDR3 is CASSQGLSNQPQHF. CDR3 nucleotides: TGTGCCAGCAGTCAGGGACTCAGCAATCAGCCCCAGCATTTT. The V gene is TRBV12-3 or TRBV12-4, the J gene TRBJ1-5; a weak D match, TRBD1 (5 bases). This CDR3 spans 14 amino acids. V was shortened by 5 bases and J by 1 base, with 9 bases between the two germline ends.

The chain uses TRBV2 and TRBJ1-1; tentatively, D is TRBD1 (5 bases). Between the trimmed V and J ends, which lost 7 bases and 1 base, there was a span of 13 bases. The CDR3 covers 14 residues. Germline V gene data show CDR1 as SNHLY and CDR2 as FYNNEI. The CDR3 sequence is CASTSGTTNTEAFF. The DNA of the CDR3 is TGTGCCAGCACTTCAGGGACGACGAACACTGAAGCTTTCTTT.

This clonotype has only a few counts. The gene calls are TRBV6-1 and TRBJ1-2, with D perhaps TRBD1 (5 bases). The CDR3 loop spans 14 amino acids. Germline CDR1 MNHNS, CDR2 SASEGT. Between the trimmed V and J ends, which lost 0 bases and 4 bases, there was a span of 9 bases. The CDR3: CASSEAWGGYGYTF. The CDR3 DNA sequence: TGTGCCAGCAGTGAAGCATGGGGGGGCTATGGCTACACCTTC.

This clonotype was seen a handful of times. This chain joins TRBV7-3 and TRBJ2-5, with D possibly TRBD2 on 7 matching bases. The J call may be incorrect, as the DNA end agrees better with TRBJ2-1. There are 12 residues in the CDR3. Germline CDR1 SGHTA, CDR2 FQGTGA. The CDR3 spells CASGGARDEQFF. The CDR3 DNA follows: TGTGCCAGCGGGGGGGCCAGGGATGAGCAGTTCTTC.

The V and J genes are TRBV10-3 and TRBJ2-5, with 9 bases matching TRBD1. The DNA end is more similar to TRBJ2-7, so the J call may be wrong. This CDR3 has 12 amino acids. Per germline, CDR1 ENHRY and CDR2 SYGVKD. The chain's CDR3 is CAIGTGTYEQYF. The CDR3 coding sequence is TGTGCCATCGGGACAGGGACCTACGAGCAGTACTTC.

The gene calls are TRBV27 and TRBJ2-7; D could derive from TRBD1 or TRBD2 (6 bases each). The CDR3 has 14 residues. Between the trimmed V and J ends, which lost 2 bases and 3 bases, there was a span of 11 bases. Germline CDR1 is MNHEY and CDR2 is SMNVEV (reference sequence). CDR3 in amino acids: CASSLRGARYEQYF. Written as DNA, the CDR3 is TGTGCCAGCAGTTTAAGGGGGGCGCGCTACGAGCAGTACTTC.

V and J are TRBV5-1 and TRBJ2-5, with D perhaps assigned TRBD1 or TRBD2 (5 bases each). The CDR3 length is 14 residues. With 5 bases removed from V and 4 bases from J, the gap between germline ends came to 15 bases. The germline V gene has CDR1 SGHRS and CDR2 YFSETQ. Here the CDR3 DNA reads TGCGCCAGCAGTTCCGGGACCCACGCAGAGACCCAGTACTTC. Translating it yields CASSSGTHAETQYF.

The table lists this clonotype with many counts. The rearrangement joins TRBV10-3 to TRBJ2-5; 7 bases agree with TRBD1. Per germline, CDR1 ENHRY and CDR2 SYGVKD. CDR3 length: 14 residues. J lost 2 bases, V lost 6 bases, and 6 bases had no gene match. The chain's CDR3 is CAISSGTEQETQYF. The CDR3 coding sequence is TGTGCCATCAGCTCCGGGACAGAGCAAGAGACCCAGTACTTC.

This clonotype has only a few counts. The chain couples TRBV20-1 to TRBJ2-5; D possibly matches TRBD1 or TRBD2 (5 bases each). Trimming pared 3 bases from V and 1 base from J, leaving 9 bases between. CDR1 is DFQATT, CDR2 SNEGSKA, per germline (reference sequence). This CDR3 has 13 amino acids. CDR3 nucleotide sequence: TGCAGTGCTAGGGGGGTCCTCCAAGAGACCCAGTACTTC. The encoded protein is CSARGVLQETQYF.

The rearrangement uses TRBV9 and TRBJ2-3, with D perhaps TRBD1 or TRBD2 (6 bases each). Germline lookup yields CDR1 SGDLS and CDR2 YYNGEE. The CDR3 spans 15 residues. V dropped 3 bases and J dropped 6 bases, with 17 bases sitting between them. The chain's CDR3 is CASSANGGRGDTQYF. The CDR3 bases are TGTGCCAGCAGCGCCAACGGGGGCCGAGGGGATACGCAGTATTTT.

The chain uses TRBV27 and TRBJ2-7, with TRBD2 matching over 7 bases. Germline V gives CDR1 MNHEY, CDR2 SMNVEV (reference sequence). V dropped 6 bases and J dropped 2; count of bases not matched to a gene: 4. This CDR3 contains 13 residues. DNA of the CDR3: TGTGCCAGCAGCTTACGGGGGGCCTACGAGCAGTACTTC. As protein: CASSLRGAYEQYF.

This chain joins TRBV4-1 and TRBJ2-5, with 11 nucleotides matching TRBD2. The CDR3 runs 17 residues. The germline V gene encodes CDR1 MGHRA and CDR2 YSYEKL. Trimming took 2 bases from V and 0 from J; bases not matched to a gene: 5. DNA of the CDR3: TGCGCCAGCAGCCAACCCCGACTAGCGGGAAACCAAGAGACCCAGTACTTC. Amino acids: CASSQPRLAGNQETQYF.